This entry describes one T cell receptor (beta chain). Its matching antigen is unknown. With 60 Vbeta and 13 Jbeta primers, the PCR was carried out. This table comes from immunoSEQ multiplex PCR, and its TCRdb copy is limited to in-frame clones, with some not included. The sample lists about 120,000 clones, roughly 9% occurring once. The data derive from a study of cytomegalovirus exposure and HLA in healthy donors. Study summary: Around 78 million unique TCR sequences came from HLA-typed donors in an early release.

This CDR3 is 15 amino acids long. The V end lost 0 bases, the J end lost 2 bases, and 8 bases lay between the germline ends. CDR1 is WNHNN and CDR2 is SYGVQD in the germline V gene (reference sequence). The study's findings and limits: In an earlier analysis, most TCR beta V segments were productive about 90% or about 30% of the time. The study listed 150 to 200 cytomegalovirus-associated TCR beta chains. 87-base-pair reads could not separate some V segments, including TRBV6-2 and TRBV6-3.

This sequence was found in a man younger than 45 in good health and CMV-seronegative. The chain employs TRBV10-1 and TRBJ1-3; D is uncertain. Material for sequencing was PBMCs. CDR3 sequence reads: CASSESGIPGNTIYF. CDR3 bases: TGCGCCAGCAGTGAGTCCGGGATCCCTGGAAACACCATATATTTT.